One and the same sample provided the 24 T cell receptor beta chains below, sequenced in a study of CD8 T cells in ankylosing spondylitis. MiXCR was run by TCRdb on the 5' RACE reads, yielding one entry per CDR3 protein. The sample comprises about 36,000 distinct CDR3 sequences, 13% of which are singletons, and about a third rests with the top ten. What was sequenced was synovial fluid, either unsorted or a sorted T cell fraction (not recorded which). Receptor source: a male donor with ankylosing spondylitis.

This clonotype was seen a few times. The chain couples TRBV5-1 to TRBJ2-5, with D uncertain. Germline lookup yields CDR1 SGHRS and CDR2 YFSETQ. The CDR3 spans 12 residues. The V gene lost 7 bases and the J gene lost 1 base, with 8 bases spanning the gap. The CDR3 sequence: CASWHSQETQYF. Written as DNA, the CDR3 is TGCGCCAGCTGGCACAGCCAAGAGACCCAGTACTTC.

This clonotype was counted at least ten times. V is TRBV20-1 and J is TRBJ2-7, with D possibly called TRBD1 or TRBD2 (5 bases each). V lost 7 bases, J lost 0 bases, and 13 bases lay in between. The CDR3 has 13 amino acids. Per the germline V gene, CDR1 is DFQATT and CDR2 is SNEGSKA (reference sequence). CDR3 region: CSGWDPSSYEQYF. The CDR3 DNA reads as TGCAGTGGTTGGGACCCTAGCTCCTACGAGCAGTACTTC.

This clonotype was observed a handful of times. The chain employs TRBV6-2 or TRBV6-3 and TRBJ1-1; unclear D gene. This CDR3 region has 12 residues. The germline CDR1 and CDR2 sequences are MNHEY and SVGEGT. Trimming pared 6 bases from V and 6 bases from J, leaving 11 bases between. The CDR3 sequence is CASRFGKPEAFF. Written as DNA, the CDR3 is TGTGCCAGCAGATTCGGGAAGCCTGAAGCTTTCTTT.

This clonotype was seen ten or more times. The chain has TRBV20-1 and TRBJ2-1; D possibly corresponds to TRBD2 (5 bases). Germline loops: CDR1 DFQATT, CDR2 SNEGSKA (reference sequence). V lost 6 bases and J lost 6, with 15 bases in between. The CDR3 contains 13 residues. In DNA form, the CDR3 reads TGCAGTGCAACGACTCGTCTAGCCAATGAGCAGTTCTTC. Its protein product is CSATTRLANEQFF.

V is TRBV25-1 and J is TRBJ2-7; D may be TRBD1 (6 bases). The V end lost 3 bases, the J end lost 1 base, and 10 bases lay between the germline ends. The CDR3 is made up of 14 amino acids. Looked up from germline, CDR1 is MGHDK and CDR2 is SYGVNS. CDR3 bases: TGTGCCAGCAGTGATCCCGGGACATCCTACGAGCAGTACTTC. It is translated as CASSDPGTSYEQYF.

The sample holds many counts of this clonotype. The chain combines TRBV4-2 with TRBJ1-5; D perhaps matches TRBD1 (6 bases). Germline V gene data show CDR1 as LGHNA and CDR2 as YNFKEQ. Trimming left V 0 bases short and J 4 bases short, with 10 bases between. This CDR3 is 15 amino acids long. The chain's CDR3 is CASSQDSGANQPQHF. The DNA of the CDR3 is TGTGCCAGCAGCCAAGATTCGGGGGCAAATCAGCCCCAGCATTTT.

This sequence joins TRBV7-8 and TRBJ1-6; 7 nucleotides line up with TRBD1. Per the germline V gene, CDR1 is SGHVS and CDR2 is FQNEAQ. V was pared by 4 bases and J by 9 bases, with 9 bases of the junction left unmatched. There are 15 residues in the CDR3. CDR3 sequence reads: CASSSGQTGGSPLHF. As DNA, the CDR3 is TGTGCCAGCAGCTCGGGACAGACCGGCGGTTCACCCCTCCACTTT. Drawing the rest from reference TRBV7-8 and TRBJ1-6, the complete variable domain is GAGVSQSPRYKVAKRGQDVALRCDPISGHVSLFWYQQALGQGPEFLTYFQNEAQLDKSGLPSDRFFAERPEGSVSTLKIQRTQQEDSAVYLCASSSGQTGGSPLHFGNGTRLTVT.

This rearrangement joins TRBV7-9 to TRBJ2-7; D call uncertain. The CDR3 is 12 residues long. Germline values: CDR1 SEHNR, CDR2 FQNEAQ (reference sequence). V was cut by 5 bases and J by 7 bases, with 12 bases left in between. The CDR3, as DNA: TGTGCCAGCAGCCTAACACTGAAGGAGCAGTACTTC. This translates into CASSLTLKEQYF. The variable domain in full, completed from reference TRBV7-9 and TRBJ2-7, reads DTGVSQNPRHKITKRGQNVTFRCDPISEHNRLYWYRQTLGQGPEFLTYFQNEAQLEKSRLLSDRFSAERPKGSFSTLEIQRTEQGDSAMYLCASSLTLKEQYFGPGTRLTVT.

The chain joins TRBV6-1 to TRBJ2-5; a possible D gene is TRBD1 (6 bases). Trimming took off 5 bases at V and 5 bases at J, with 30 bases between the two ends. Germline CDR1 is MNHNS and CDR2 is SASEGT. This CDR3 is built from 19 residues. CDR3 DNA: TGTGCCAGCAGTACGGCAACTTTAATAGGGGGTTATTATTTCGAGACCCAGTACTTC. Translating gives CASSTATLIGGYYFETQYF.

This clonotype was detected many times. CDR3 loop: CASMVLIAGITDTQYF. Here the CDR3 DNA reads TGCGCCAGCATGGTCTTGATAGCGGGGATCACAGATACGCAGTATTTT. This chain uses TRBV5-1 with TRBJ2-3, with 8 nucleotides matching TRBD2. V dropped 6 bases and J dropped 2; count of bases not matched to a gene: 11. The V gene's germline CDR1 is SGHRS and CDR2 YFSETQ. This CDR3 is 16 amino acids long. The full variable domain, completed using reference TRBV5-1 and TRBJ2-3, is KAGVTQTPRYLIKTRGQQVTLSCSPISGHRSVSWYQQTPGQGLQFLFEYFSETQRNKGNFPGRFSGRQFSNSRSEMNVSTLELGDSALYLCASMVLIAGITDTQYFGPGTRLTVL.

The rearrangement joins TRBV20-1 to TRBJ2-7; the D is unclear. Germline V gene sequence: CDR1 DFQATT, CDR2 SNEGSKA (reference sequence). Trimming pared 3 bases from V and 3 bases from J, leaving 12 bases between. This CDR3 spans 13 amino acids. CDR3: CSARSRINYEQYF. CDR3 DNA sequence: TGCAGTGCTAGGTCCCGGATAAACTACGAGCAGTACTTC.

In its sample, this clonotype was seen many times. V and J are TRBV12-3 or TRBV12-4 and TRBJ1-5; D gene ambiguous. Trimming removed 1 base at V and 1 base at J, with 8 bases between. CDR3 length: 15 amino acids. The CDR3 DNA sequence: TGTGCCAGCAGTTTAGGGCCAGCAAGCAATCAGCCCCAGCATTTT. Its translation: CASSLGPASNQPQHF.

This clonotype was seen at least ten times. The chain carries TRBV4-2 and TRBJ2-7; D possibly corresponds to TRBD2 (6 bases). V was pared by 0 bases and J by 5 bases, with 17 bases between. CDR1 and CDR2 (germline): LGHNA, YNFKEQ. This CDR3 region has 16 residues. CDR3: CASSQDRTGEPHEQYF. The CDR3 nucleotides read TGTGCCAGCAGCCAAGATCGAACGGGGGAGCCCCACGAGCAGTACTTC.

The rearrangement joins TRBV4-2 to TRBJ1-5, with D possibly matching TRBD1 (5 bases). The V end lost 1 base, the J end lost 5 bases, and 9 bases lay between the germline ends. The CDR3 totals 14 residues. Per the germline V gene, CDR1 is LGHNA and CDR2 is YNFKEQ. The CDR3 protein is CASSQGQRYQPQHF. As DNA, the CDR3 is TGTGCCAGCAGCCAAGGACAGCGCTATCAGCCCCAGCATTTT.

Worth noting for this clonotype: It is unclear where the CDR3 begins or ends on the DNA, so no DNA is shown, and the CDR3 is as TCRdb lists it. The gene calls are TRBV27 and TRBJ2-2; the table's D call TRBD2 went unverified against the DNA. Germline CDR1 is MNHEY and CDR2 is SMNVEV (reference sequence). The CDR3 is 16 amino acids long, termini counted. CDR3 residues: CASSRSSGATGELFFF.

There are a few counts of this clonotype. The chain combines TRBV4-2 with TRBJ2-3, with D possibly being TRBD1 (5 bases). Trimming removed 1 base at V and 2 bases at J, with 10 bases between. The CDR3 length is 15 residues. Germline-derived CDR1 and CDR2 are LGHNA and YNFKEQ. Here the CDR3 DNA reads TGTGCCAGCAGCCAAGCACAGGCATTCACAGATACGCAGTATTTT. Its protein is CASSQAQAFTDTQYF.

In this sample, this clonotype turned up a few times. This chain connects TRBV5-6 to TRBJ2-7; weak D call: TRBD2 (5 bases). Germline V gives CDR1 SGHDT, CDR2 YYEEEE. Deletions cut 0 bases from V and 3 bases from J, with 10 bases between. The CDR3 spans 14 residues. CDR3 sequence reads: CASSLAGNHYEQYF. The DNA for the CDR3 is TGTGCCAGCAGCTTGGCGGGGAATCACTACGAGCAGTACTTC.

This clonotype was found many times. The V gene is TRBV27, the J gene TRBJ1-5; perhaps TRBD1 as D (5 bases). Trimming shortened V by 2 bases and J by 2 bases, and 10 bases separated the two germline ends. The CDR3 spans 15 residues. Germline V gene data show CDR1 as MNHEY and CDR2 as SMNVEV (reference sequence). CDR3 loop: CASSLGTQGNQPQHF. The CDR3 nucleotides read TGTGCCAGCAGTTTAGGGACCCAGGGCAATCAGCCCCAGCATTTT.

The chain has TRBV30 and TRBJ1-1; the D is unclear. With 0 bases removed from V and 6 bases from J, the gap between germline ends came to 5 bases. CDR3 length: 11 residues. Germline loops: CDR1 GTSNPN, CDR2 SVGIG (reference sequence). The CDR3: CAWSVLSEAFF. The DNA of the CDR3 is TGTGCCTGGAGTGTACTCTCTGAAGCTTTCTTT.

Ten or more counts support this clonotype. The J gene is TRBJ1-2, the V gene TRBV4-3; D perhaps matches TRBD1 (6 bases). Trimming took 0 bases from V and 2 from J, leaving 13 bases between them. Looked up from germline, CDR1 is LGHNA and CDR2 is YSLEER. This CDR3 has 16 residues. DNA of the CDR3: TGCGCCAGCAGCCAAGATTCGAGAGGGGGGAACTATGGCTACACCTTC. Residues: CASSQDSRGGNYGYTF.

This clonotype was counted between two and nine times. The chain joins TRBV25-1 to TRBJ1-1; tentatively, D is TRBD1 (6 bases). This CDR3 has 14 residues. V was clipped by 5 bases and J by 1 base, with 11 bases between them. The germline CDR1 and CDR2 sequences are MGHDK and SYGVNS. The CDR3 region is CASSTTGANTEAFF. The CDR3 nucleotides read TGTGCCAGCAGTACTACGGGGGCGAACACTGAAGCTTTCTTT.

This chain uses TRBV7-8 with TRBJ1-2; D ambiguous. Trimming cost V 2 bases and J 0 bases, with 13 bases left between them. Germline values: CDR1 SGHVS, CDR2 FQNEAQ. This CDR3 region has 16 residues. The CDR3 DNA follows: TGTGCCAGCAGCTTATTAGTCGGTGTAGCTAACTATGGCTACACCTTC. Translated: CASSLLVGVANYGYTF.

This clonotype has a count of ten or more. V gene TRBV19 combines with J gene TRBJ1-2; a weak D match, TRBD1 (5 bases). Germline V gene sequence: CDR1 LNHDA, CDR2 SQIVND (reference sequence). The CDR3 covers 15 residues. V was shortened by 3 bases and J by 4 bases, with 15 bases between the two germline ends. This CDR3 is CASSILDTIGYGYTF. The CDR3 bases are TGTGCCAGTAGTATCCTGGACACAATCGGCTATGGCTACACCTTC. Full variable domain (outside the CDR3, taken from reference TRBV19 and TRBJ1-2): DGGITQSPKYLFRKEGQNVTLSCEQNLNHDAMYWYRQDPGQGLRLIYYSQIVNDFQKGDIAEGYSVSREKKESFPLTVTSAQKNPTAFYLCASSILDTIGYGYTFGSGTRLTVV.

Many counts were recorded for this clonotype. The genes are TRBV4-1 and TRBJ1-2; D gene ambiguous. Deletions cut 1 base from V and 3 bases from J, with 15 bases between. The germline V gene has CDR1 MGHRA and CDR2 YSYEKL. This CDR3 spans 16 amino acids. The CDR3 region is CASSQGPGRHYYGYTF. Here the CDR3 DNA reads TGCGCCAGCAGCCAAGGCCCGGGGAGACACTACTATGGCTACACCTTC.